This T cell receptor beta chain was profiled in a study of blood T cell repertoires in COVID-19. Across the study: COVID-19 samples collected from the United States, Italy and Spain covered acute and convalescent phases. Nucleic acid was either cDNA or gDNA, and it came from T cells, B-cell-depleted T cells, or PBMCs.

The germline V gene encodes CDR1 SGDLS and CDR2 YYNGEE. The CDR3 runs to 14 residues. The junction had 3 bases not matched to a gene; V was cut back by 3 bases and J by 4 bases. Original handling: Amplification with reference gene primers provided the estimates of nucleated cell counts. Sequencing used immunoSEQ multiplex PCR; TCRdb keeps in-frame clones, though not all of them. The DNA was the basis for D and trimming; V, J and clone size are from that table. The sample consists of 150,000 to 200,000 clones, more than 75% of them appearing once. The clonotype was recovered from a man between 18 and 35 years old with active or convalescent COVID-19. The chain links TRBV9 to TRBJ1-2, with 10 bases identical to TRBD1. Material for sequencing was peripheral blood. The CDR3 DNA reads TGTGCCAGCAGCGATGGGACAGGGGCCTATGGCTACACCTTC. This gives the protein CASSDGTGAYGYTF. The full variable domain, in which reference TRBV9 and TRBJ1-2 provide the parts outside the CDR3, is DSGVTQTPKHLITATGQRVTLRCSPRSGDLSVYWYQQSLDQGLQFLIQYYNGEERAKGNILERFSAQQFPDLHSELNLSSLELGDSALYFCASSDGTGAYGYTFGSGTRLTVV.